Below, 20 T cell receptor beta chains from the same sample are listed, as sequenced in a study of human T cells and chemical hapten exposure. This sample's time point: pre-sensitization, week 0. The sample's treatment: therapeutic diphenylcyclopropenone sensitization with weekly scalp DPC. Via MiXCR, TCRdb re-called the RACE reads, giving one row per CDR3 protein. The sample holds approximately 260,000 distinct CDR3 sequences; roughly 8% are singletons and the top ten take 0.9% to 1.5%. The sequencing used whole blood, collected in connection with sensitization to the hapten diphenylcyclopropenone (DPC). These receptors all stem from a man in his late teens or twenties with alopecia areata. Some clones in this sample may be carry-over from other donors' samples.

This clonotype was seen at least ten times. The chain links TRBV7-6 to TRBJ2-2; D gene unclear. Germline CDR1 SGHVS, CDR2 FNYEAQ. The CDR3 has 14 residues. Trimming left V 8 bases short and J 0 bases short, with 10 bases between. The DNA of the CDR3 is TGTGCCAGCCAACGGGCGACGAACACCGGGGAGCTGTTTTTT. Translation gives CASQRATNTGELFF.

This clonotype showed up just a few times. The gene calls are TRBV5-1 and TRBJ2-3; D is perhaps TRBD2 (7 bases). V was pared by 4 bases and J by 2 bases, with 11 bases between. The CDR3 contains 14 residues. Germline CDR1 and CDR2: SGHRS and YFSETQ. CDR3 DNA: TGCGCCAGCAGCCGGGCGGGGGCCACAGATACGCAGTATTTT. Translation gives CASSRAGATDTQYF.

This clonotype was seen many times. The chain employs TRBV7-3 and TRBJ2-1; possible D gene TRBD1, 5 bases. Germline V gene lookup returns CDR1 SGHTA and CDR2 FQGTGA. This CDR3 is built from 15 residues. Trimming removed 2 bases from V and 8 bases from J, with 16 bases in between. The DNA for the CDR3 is TGTGCCAGCAGCTTAGCCCCAGGGTCCAGCCATGAGCAGTTCTTC. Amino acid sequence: CASSLAPGSSHEQFF.

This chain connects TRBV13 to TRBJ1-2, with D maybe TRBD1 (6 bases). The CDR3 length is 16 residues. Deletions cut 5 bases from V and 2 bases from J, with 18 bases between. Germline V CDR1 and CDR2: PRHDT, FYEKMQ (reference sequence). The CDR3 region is CASSPGTPDPNYGYTF. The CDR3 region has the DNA TGTGCCAGCAGCCCCGGGACACCGGACCCGAACTATGGCTACACCTTC.

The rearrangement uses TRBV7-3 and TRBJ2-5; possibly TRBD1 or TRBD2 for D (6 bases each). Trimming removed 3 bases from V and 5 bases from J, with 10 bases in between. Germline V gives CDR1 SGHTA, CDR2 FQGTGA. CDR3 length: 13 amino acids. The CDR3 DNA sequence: TGTGCCAGCAGCTTGGGGGGCCGGGAGACCCAGTACTTC. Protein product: CASSLGGRETQYF.

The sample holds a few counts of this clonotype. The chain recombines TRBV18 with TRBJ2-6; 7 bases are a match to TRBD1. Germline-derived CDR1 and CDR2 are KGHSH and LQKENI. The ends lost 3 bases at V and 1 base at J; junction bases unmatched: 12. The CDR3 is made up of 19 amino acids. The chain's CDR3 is CASSPNGDSGISGANVLTF. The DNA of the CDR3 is TGTGCCAGCTCACCCAACGGGGACAGCGGTATATCTGGGGCCAACGTCCTGACTTTC.

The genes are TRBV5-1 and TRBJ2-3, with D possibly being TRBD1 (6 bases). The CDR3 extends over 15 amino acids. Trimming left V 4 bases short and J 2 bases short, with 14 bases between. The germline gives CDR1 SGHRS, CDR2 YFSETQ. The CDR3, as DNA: TGCGCCAGCAGCCCCGGGACACCAGACACAGATACGCAGTATTTT. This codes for CASSPGTPDTDTQYF. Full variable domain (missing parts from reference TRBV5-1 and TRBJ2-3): KAGVTQTPRYLIKTRGQQVTLSCSPISGHRSVSWYQQTPGQGLQFLFEYFSETQRNKGNFPGRFSGRQFSNSRSEMNVSTLELGDSALYLCASSPGTPDTDTQYFGPGTRLTVL.

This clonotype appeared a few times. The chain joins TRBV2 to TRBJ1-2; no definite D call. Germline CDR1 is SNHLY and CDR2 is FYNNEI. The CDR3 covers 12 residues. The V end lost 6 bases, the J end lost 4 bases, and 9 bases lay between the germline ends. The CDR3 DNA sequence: TGTGCCAGCAGGTTTCACCCCTATGGCTACACCTTC. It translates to CASRFHPYGYTF.

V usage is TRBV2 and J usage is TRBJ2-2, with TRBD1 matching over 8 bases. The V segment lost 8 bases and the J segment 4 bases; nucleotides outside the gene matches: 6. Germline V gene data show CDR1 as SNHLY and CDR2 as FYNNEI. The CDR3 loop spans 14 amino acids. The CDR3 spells CASEQGGGTGELFF. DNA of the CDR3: TGTGCCAGCGAACAGGGGGGAGGCACCGGGGAGCTGTTTTTT. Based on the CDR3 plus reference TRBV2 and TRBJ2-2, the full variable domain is EPEVTQTPSHQVTQMGQEVILRCVPISNHLYFYWYRQILGQKVEFLVSFYNNEISEKSEIFDDQFSVERPDGSNFTLKIRSTKLEDSAMYFCASEQGGGTGELFFGEGSRLTVL.

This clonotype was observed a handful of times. The CDR3 DNA reads TGTGCCAGCAGCCAAGATGGGGCCCTATCTAGCGGGGGTCAAGAGACCCAGTACTTC. This gives the protein CASSQDGALSSGGQETQYF. The rearrangement uses TRBV4-2 and TRBJ2-5, with 10 positions matching TRBD2. V lost 0 bases, J lost 2 bases, and 12 bases stayed unmatched. Germline CDR1 is LGHNA and CDR2 is YNFKEQ. The CDR3 consists of 19 residues.

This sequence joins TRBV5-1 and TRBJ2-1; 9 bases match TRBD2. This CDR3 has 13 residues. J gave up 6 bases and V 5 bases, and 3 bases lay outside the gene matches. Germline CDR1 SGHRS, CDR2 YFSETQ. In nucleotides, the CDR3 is TGCGCCAGCAGGCTAGCGGGGAGCAATGAGCAGTTCTTC. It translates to CASRLAGSNEQFF.

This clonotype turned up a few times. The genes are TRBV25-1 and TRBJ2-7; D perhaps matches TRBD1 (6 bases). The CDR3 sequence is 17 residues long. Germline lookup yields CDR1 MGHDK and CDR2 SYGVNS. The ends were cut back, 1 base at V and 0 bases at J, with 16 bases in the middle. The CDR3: CASSEWQERGSSYEQYF. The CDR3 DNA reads TGTGCCAGCAGTGAATGGCAGGAGAGGGGGAGCTCCTACGAGCAGTACTTC.

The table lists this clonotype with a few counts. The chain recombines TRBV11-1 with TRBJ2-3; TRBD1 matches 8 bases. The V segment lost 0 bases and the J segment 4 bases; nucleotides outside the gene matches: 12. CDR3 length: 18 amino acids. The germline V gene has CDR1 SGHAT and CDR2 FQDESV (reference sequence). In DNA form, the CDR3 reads TGTGCCAGCAGCTTAGCGCGACAGGGGAAGTATAAGGCAGATACGCAGTATTTT. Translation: CASSLARQGKYKADTQYF.

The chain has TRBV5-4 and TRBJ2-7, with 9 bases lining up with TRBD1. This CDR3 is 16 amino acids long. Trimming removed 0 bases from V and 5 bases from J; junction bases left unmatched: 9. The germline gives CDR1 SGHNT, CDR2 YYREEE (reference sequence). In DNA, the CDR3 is TGTGCCAGCAGCTTGGATCCCGGGACAGGGCCCAACGAGCAGTACTTC. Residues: CASSLDPGTGPNEQYF.

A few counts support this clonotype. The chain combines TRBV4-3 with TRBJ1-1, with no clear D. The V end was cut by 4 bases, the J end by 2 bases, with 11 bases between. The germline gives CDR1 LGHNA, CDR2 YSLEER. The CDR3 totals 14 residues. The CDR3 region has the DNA TGCGCCAGCAGCCCATCAGACGTTAACACTGAAGCTTTCTTT. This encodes CASSPSDVNTEAFF.

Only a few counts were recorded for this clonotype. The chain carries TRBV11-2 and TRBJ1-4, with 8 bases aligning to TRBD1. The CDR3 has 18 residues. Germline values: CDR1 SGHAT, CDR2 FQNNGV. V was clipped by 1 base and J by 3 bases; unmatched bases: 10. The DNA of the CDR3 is TGTGCCAGCAGCTTAGGCAGGGGGCGAGGGGGATCTAATGAAAAACTGTTTTTT. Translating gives CASSLGRGRGGSNEKLFF.

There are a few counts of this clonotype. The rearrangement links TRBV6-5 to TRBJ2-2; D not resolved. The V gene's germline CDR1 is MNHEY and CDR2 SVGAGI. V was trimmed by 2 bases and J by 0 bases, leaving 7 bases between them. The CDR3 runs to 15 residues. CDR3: CASSYRNANTGELFF. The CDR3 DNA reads TGTGCCAGCAGTTACAGGAACGCGAACACCGGGGAGCTGTTTTTT.

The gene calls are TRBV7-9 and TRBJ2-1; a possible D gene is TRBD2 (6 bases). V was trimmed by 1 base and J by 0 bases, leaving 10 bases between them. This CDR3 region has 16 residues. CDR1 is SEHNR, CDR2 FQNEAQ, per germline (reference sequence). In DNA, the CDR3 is TGTGCCAGCAGCTTAGTGCGGGGTCCCTCCTACAATGAGCAGTTCTTC. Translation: CASSLVRGPSYNEQFF.

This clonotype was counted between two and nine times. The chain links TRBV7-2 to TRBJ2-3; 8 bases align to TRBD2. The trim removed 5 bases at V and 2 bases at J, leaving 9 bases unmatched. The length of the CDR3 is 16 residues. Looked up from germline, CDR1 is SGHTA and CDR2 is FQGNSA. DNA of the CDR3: TGTGCCAGCAGCCTCGGTGTAGCGGGGAACACAGATACGCAGTATTTT. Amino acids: CASSLGVAGNTDTQYF.

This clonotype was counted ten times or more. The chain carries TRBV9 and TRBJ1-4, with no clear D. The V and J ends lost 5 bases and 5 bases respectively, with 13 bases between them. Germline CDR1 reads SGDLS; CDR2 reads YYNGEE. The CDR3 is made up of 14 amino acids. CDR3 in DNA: TGTGCCAGCAGTCTAAATCCCACAAATGAAAAACTGTTTTTT. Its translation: CASSLNPTNEKLFF.